A single sample gave rise to the 9 T cell receptor beta chains below, sequenced in a study of T cell repertoires in cytomegalovirus infection. One entry per CDR3 protein results from TCRdb running MiXCR on the reads. The sample includes around 530,000 distinct CDR3 sequences, about 25% of them seen just once. Sequencing was done on a sample of PBMCs. These receptors came from a human donor in good health (CMV status not recorded). Some clones in this sample may be carry-over from other donors' samples.

The chain joins TRBV3-1 to TRBJ2-7; D remains ambiguous. The CDR3 is 14 amino acids. The germline CDR1 and CDR2 sequences are LGHDT and YNNKEL (reference sequence). Trimming removed 6 bases at V and 1 base at J, with 13 bases between. The CDR3 DNA reads as TGTGCCAGCAGTTCCGGGCTAGGATCCTACGAGCAGTACTTC. Its translation is CASSSGLGSYEQYF.

V is TRBV27 and J is TRBJ2-7; D might be TRBD1 (6 bases). In germline, CDR1 is MNHEY, CDR2 SMNVEV (reference sequence). This CDR3 is 14 amino acids long. V was clipped by 3 bases and J by 3 bases, with 12 bases between them. This CDR3 is CASSFSRGVYEQYF. The DNA of the CDR3 is TGTGCCAGCAGTTTCTCCAGGGGAGTCTACGAGCAGTACTTC.

This clonotype has just a few counts. The chain uses TRBV6-2 or TRBV6-3 and TRBJ2-7; no firm D call. Germline CDR1 is MNHEY and CDR2 is SVGEGT. V was shortened by 8 bases and J by 0 bases, with 20 bases between the two germline ends. The CDR3 totals 16 residues. The CDR3 DNA is TGTGCCAGCGCCGCCCCTACTCATAGAGACTCCTACGAGCAGTACTTC. Its protein product is CASAAPTHRDSYEQYF.

The chain combines TRBV29-1 with TRBJ2-3; 8 positions agree with TRBD2. Germline CDR1 reads SQVTM; CDR2 reads ANQGSEA. The CDR3 covers 16 residues. J was trimmed by 5 bases and V by 5 bases; bases with no gene match: 15. The CDR3 sequence: CSVCPSVAGSVDTQYF. In nucleotides, the CDR3 is TGCAGCGTTTGCCCCTCGGTAGCGGGAAGTGTAGATACGCAGTATTTT.

The rearrangement links TRBV27 to TRBJ2-7; perhaps TRBD1 as D (8 bases). The V end was cut by 5 bases, the J end by 2 bases, with 13 bases between. This CDR3 has 14 residues. Germline values: CDR1 MNHEY, CDR2 SMNVEV (reference sequence). CDR3 in DNA: TGTGCCAGCAGTCACAGGGGGGGAACCTACGAGCAGTACTTC. Its protein product is CASSHRGGTYEQYF.

J is TRBJ1-2 and V is TRBV20-1; 8 nucleotides agree with TRBD1. V shed 7 bases, J shed 7 bases, and the junction held 5 bases outside the gene matches. CDR1 and CDR2 from the germline V gene are DFQATT and SNEGSKA (reference sequence). The CDR3 consists of 11 residues. CDR3 protein: CSDGQGSGYTF. Here the CDR3 DNA reads TGCAGTGACGGACAGGGAAGTGGCTACACCTTC.

This clonotype was observed a handful of times. This rearrangement joins TRBV11-3 to TRBJ2-1; 11 positions agree with TRBD2. V lost 7 bases and J lost 9; bases outside the gene matches: 8. The length of the CDR3 is 14 residues. From germline, CDR1 is SGHNT and CDR2 YENEEA. The DNA for the CDR3 is TGTGCCAGCACCTCCCTAGCGGGAGGAACTGAGCAGTTCTTC. Residues: CASTSLAGGTEQFF. Combining the CDR3 with reference TRBV11-3 and TRBJ2-1 gives the whole variable domain EAGVVQSPRYKIIEKKQPVAFWCNPISGHNTLYWYLQNLGQGPELLIRYENEEAVDDSQLPKDRFSAERLKGVDSTLKIQPAELGDSAVYLCASTSLAGGTEQFFGPGTRLTVL.

The CDR3 coding sequence is TGCAGCGTTGATGGGACAGGGGGCGGGATTGAGACCCAGTACTTC. Protein product: CSVDGTGGGIETQYF. This sequence joins TRBV29-1 and TRBJ2-5; 12 bases are shared with TRBD1. After removal of 3 bases from V and 5 bases from J, the junction contained 7 bases not matched to a gene. The CDR3 extends over 15 amino acids. Germline lookup yields CDR1 SQVTM and CDR2 ANQGSEA.

This clonotype was counted a few times. The DNA for the CDR3 is TGTGCCAGCAGTTTAGAGGACCCACCCTACGAGCAGTACTTC. It is translated as CASSLEDPPYEQYF. The rearrangement uses TRBV12-3 or TRBV12-4 and TRBJ2-7; D is unclear. Trimming shortened V by 1 base and J by 2 bases, and 9 bases separated the two germline ends. The CDR3 extends over 14 amino acids.